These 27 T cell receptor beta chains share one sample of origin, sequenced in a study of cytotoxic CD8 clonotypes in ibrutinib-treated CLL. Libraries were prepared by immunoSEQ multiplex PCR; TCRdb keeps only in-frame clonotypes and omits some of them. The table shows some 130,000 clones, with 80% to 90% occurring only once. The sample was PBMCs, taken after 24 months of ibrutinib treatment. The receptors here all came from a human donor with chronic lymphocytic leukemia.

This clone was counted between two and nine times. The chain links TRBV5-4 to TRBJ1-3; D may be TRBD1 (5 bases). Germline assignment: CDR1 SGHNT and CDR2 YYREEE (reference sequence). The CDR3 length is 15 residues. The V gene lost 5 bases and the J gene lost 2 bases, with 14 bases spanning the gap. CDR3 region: CASSRDGGAGNTIYF. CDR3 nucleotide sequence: TGTGCCAGCAGTCGGGACGGAGGGGCTGGAAACACCATATATTTT. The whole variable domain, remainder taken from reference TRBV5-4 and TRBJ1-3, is ETGVTQSPTHLIKTRGQQVTLRCSSQSGHNTVSWYQQALGQGPQFIFQYYREEENGRGNFPPRFSGLQFPNYSSELNVNALELDDSALYLCASSRDGGAGNTIYFGEGSWLTVV.

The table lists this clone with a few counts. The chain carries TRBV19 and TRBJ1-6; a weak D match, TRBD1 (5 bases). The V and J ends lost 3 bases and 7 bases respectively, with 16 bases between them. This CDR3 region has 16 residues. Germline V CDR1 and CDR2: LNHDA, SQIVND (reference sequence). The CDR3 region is CASSIEGFGGNSPLHF. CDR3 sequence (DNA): TGTGCCAGTAGTATTGAAGGGTTCGGGGGAAATTCACCCCTCCACTTT.

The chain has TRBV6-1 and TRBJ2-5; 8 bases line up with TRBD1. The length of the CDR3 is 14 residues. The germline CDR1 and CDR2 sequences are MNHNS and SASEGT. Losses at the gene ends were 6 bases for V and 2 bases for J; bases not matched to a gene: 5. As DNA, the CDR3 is TGTGCCAGCAGCCGGACAGGGCGACAAGAGACCCAGTACTTC. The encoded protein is CASSRTGRQETQYF.

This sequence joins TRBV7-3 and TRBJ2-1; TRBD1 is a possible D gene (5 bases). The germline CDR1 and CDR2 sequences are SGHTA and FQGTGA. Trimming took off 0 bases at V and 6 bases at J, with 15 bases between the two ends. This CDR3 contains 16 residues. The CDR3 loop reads CASSLTSWGDVNEQFF. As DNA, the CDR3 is TGTGCCAGCAGCTTAACCTCGTGGGGCGATGTCAATGAGCAGTTCTTC.

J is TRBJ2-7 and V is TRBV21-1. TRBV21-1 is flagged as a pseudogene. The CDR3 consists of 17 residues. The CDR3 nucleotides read TGTGCCAGCAGCCAAAGGGATTGGCAGGTGCTATTCTACGAGCAGTACTTC. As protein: CASSQRDWQVLFYEQYF.

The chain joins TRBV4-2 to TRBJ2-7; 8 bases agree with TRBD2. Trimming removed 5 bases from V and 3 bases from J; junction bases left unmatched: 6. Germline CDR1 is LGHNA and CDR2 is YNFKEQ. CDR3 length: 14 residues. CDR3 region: CASSSLAGGYEQYF. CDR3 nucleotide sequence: TGTGCCAGCAGCTCGTTGGCGGGGGGCTACGAGCAGTACTTC.

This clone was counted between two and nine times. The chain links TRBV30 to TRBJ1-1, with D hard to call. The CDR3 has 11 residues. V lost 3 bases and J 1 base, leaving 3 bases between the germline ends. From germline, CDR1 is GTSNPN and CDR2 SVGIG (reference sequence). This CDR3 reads CAWRKNTEAFF. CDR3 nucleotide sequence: TGTGCCTGGAGGAAGAACACTGAAGCTTTCTTT.

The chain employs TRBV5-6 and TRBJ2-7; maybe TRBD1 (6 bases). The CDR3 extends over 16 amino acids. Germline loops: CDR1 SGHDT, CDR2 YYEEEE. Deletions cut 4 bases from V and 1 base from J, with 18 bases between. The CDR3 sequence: CASSQGVVRGSYEQYF. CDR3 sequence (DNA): TGTGCCAGCAGCCAGGGTGTGGTGAGGGGGTCCTACGAGCAGTACTTC. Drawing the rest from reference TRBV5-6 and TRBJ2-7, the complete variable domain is DAGVTQSPTHLIKTRGQQVTLRCSPKSGHDTVSWYQQALGQGPQFIFQYYEEEERQRGNFPDRFSGHQFPNYSSELNVNALLLGDSALYLCASSQGVVRGSYEQYFGPGTRLTVT.

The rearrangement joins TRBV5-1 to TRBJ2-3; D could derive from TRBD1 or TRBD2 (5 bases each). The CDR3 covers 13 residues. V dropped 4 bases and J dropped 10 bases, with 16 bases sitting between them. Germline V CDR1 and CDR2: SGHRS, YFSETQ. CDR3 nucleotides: TGCGCCAGCAGCCCCCTTGAGAGGGGCGCGCAGTATTTT. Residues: CASSPLERGAQYF.

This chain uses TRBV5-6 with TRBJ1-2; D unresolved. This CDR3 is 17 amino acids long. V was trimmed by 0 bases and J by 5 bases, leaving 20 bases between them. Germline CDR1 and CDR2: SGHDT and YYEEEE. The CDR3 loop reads CASSLDPTRRSIYGYTF. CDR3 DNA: TGTGCCAGCAGCTTGGACCCAACACGGAGATCAATATATGGCTACACCTTC.

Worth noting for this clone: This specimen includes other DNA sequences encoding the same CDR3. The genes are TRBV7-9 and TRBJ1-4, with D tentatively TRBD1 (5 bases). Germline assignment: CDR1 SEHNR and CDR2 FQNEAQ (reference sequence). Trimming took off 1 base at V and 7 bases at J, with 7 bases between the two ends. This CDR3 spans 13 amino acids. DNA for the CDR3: TGTGCCAGCAGCTTAGAAGGGGCTGAAAAACTGTTTTTT. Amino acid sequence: CASSLEGAEKLFF.

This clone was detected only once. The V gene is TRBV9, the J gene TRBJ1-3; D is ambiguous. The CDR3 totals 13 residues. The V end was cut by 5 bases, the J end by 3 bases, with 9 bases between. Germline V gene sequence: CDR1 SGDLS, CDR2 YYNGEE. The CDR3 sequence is CASRVENGNTIYF. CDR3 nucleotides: TGTGCCAGCAGGGTCGAGAATGGAAACACCATATATTTT.

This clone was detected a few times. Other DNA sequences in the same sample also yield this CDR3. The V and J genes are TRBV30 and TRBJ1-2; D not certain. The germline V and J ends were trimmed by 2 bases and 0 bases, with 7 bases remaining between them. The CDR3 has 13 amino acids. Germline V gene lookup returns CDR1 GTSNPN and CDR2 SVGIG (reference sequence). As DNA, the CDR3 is TGTGCCTGGAGTAAGGGTCCTAACTATGGCTACACCTTC. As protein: CAWSKGPNYGYTF. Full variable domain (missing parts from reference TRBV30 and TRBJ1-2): SQTIHQWPATLVQPVGSPLSLECTVEGTSNPNLYWYRQAAGRGLQLLFYSVGIGQISSEVPQNLSASRPQDRQFILSSKKLLLSDSGFYLCAWSKGPNYGYTFGSGTRLTVV.

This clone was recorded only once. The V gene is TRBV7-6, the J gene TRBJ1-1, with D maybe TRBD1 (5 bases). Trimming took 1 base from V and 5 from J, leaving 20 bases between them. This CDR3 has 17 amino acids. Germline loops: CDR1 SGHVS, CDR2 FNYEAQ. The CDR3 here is CASSLEMATARGTEAFF. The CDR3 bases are TGTGCCAGCAGCTTAGAAATGGCGACCGCTCGGGGGACTGAAGCTTTCTTT.

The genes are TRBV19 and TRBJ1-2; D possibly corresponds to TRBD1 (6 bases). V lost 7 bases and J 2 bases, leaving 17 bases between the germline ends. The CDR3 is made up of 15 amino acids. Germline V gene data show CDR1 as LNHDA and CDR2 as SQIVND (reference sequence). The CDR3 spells CASTPSQGNNYGYTF. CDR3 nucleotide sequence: TGTGCCAGTACCCCCTCGCAGGGGAACAACTATGGCTACACCTTC. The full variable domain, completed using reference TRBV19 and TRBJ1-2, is DGGITQSPKYLFRKEGQNVTLSCEQNLNHDAMYWYRQDPGQGLRLIYYSQIVNDFQKGDIAEGYSVSREKKESFPLTVTSAQKNPTAFYLCASTPSQGNNYGYTFGSGTRLTVV.

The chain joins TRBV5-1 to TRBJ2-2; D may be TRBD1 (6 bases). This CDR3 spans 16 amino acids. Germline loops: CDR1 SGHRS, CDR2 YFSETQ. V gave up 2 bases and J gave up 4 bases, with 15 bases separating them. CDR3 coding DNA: TGCGCCAGCAGCTTCTACTCAAGGGGGTCCACCGGGGAGCTGTTTTTT. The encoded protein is CASSFYSRGSTGELFF.

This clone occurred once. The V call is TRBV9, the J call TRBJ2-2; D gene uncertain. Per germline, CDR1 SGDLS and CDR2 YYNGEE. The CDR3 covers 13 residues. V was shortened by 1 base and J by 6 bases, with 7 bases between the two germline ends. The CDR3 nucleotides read TGTGCCAGCAGCGTACTGGGCCCCGGGGAGCTGTTTTTT. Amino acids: CASSVLGPGELFF. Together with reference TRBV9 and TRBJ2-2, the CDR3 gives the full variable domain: DSGVTQTPKHLITATGQRVTLRCSPRSGDLSVYWYQQSLDQGLQFLIQYYNGEERAKGNILERFSAQQFPDLHSELNLSSLELGDSALYFCASSVLGPGELFFGEGSRLTVL.

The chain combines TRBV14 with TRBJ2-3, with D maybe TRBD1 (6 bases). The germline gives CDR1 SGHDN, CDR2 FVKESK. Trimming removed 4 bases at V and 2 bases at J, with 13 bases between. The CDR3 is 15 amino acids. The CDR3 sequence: CASSPGERDTDTQYF. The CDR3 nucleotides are TGTGCCAGCAGCCCAGGGGAAAGGGACACAGATACGCAGTATTTT.

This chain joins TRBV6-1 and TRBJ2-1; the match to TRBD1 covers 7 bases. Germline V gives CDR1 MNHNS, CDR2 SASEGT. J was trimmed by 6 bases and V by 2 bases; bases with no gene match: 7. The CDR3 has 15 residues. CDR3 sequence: CASSEKGGSRNEQFF. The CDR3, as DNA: TGTGCCAGCAGTGAAAAAGGGGGCAGCCGCAATGAGCAGTTCTTC.

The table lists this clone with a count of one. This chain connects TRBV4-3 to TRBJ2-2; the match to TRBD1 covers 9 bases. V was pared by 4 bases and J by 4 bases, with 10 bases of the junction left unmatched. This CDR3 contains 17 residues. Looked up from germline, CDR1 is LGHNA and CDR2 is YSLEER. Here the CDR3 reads CASSREDRGRATGELFF. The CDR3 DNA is TGCGCCAGCAGCCGGGAGGACAGGGGACGGGCCACCGGGGAGCTGTTTTTT.

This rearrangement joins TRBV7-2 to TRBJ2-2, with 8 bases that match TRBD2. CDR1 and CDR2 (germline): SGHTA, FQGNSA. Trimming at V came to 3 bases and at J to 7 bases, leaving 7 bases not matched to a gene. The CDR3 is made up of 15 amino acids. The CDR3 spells CASSFTGTRVGELFF. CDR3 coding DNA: TGTGCCAGCAGCTTCACCGGGACTAGGGTCGGGGAGCTGTTTTTT.

The CDR3 region is CASSQCSGSMNTEAFF. CDR3 coding DNA: TGCGCCAGCAGTCAATGCTCGGGGAGCATGAACACTGAAGCTTTCTTT. The chain employs TRBV23-1 and TRBJ1-1; D ambiguous. TRBV23-1 is an open reading frame, and its role is uncertain. CDR3 length equals 16 residues. V lost 1 base to trimming and J lost 0 bases, with 12 bases between them.

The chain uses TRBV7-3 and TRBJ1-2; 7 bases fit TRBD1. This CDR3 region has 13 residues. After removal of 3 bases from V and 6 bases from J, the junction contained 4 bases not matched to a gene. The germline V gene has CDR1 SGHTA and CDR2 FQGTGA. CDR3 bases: TGTGCCAGCAGCTTCCGACAGGGTGATGGCTACACCTTC. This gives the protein CASSFRQGDGYTF.

The CDR3 DNA reads as TGTGCCAGCAGCTTAGCTGGGCGCACAGATACGCAGTATTTT. Its protein product is CASSLAGRTDTQYF. The chain combines TRBV7-2 with TRBJ2-3; D not resolved. Trimming removed 0 bases at V and 1 base at J, with 5 bases between. The germline CDR1 and CDR2 sequences are SGHTA and FQGNSA. This CDR3 spans 14 amino acids.

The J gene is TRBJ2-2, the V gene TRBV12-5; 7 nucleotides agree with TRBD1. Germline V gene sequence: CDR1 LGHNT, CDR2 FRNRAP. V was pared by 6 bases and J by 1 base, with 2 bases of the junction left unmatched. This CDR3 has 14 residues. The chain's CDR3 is CASGRDRNTGELFF. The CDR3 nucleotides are TGTGCTAGTGGGAGGGACAGGAACACCGGGGAGCTGTTTTTT.

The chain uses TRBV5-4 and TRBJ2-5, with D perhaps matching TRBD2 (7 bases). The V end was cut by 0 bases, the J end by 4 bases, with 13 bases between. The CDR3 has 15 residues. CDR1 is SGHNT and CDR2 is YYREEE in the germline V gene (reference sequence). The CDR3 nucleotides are TGTGCCAGCAGCTTGGACGGGGGGCGTTTAGAGACCCAGTACTTC. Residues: CASSLDGGRLETQYF.

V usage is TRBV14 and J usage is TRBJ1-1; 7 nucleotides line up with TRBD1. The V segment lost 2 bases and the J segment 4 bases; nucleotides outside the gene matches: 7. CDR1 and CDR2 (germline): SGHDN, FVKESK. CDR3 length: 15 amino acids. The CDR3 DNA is TGTGCCAGCAGCCAAAACAGGGGCGGGGGCACTGAAGCTTTCTTT. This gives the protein CASSQNRGGGTEAFF.